The rows below give T cell receptor beta chains drawn from one sample of a study of blood T cell repertoires in COVID-19. Profiled with immunoSEQ multiplex PCR; TCRdb holds only in-frame clones, not every one. Counted here are more than 200,000 clones, roughly three quarters occurring once; the ten biggest clones make up roughly 4%. The sequencing sample was made of peripheral blood. The source of these receptors is a woman aged 40 to 50 with active or convalescent COVID-19. The CDR3 runs from the conserved cysteine through the conserved F or W. Each record gives: clone size, V gene, D gene, J gene, CDR3 protein, CDR3 DNA. The D gene is left open where the match is weak. Size is stated for part of the rows, as once, few or many counts, or as a class when the clone is expanded.

>NA|TRBV5-1|TRBD1|TRBJ2-5
CASSLFGQGETQYF
TGCGCCAGCAGCTTGTTTGGACAGGGGGAGACCCAGTACTTC
>NA|TRBV5-1|NA|TRBJ1-5
CASSESGGNQPQHF
TGCGCCAGCAGCGAATCGGGGGGCAATCAGCCCCAGCATTTT
>NA|TRBV4-2|NA|TRBJ1-4
CASSQERRLGLFF
TGTGCCAGCAGCCAAGAAAGGAGACTGGGACTGTTTTTT
>NA|TRBV9|TRBD1|TRBJ2-1
CASSVFRDRGNEQFF
TGTGCCAGCAGCGTCTTCCGGGACAGGGGAAATGAGCAGTTCTTC
>once|TRBV6-6|TRBD1|TRBJ1-2
CASRLDRGGYGYTF
TGTGCCAGCAGACTCGACAGGGGAGGCTATGGCTACACCTTC
>NA|TRBV10-3|NA|TRBJ1-6
CAISTTYNSPLHF
TGTGCCATCAGTACAACCTATAATTCACCCCTCCACTTT
>NA|TRBV20-1|NA|TRBJ1-2
CSASLSYGYTF
TGCAGTGCTAGTCTGAGCTATGGCTACACCTTC
>NA|TRBV7-3|NA|TRBJ1-3
CASSLQGGPGNTIYF
TGTGCCAGCAGCTTACAGGGAGGTCCCGGAAACACCATATATTTT
>NA|TRBV18|TRBD2|TRBJ2-1
CASSYSGGHNEQFF
TGTGCCAGCTCGTATAGCGGGGGACACAATGAGCAGTTCTTC
>NA|TRBV3-1/TRBV3-2|TRBD1|TRBJ1-1
CASSSTGASNTEAFF
TGTGCCAGCAGCTCGACAGGGGCTAGTAACACTGAAGCTTTCTTT
>NA|TRBV7-6|TRBD2|TRBJ2-7
CASRPSGGSYEQYF
TGTGCCAGCAGACCCAGCGGGGGGAGCTACGAGCAGTACTTC
>many|TRBV7-9|NA|TRBJ1-2
CASSLGGANYGYTF
TGTGCCAGCAGCTTAGGGGGAGCTAACTATGGCTACACCTTC
>NA|TRBV10-3|NA|TRBJ1-4
CATRDPEEKLFF
TGTGCCACCCGGGATCCTGAGGAAAAACTGTTTTTT
>NA|TRBV6-1|TRBD1|TRBJ1-2
CASSEGVSGQGARGYTF
TGTGCCAGCAGTGAAGGAGTATCTGGACAGGGGGCTAGGGGCTACACCTTC
>NA|TRBV28|TRBD1|TRBJ2-3
CATVDRGNTDTQYF
TGTGCCACCGTAGACAGGGGAAACACAGATACGCAGTATTTT
>few|TRBV15|NA|TRBJ1-5
CATSRGWGRAIQPQHF
TGTGCCACCAGCAGAGGATGGGGGAGGGCCATTCAGCCCCAGCATTTT
>once|TRBV3-1/TRBV3-2|NA|TRBJ1-1
CASSQNFGNTEAFF
TGTGCCAGCAGCCAGAATTTCGGGAACACTGAAGCTTTCTTT
>NA|TRBV5-1|TRBD2|TRBJ2-3
CASSLSLAGGRADTQYF
TGCGCCAGCAGCTTGTCTCTAGCGGGGGGGAGGGCAGATACGCAGTATTTT
>NA|TRBV12-3/TRBV12-4|NA|TRBJ1-5
CASSFSVNQPQHF
TGTGCCAGCAGTTTTTCCGTCAATCAGCCCCAGCATTTT
>once|TRBV18|NA|TRBJ2-1
CASSPGAGAPAYNEQFF
TGTGCCAGCTCACCAGGCGCGGGGGCTCCGGCATACAATGAGCAGTTCTTC
>once|TRBV30|TRBD2|TRBJ2-7
CAWSGGNYEQYF
TGTGCCTGGAGCGGGGGGAACTACGAGCAGTACTTC
>NA|TRBV7-8|NA|TRBJ1-5
CASSLYTPTNVLDMYSNQPQHF
TGTGCCAGCAGCCTATACACCCCCACGAACGTTTTAGACATGTATAGCAATCAGCCCCAGCATTTT
>NA|TRBV4-1|TRBD2|TRBJ2-2
CASTPKTQSSRGGSNTGELFF
TGCGCCAGCACCCCTAAAACCCAATCTAGCCGGGGGGGCTCGAACACCGGGGAGCTGTTTTTT
>NA|TRBV19|TRBD1|TRBJ1-2
CASSPQAGTGNYGYTF
TGTGCCAGTAGTCCTCAAGCCGGGACAGGGAACTATGGCTACACCTTC
>NA|TRBV7-6|TRBD1|TRBJ1-4
CASSLLFVSGQGYEKLFF
TGTGCCAGCAGCTTATTATTCGTTTCGGGACAGGGGTACGAAAAACTGTTTTTT
>NA|TRBV6-5|NA|TRBJ2-3
CASSPDYNTQYF
TGTGCCAGCAGCCCAGACTATAATACGCAGTATTTT
>NA|TRBV7-2|NA|TRBJ2-3
CASSQESGYLVTDTQYF
TGTGCCAGCAGCCAGGAGTCAGGGTATTTGGTTACAGATACGCAGTATTTT
>NA|TRBV5-5|NA|TRBJ1-6
CASSTSGRENSPLHF
TGTGCCAGCAGCACCTCCGGGAGGGAAAATTCACCCCTCCACTTT
>NA|TRBV30|TRBD1|TRBJ1-2
CAWTRTGINYGYTF
TGTGCCTGGACTAGGACAGGGATCAACTATGGCTACACCTTC
>NA|TRBV27|NA|TRBJ2-3
CASRQGIISDTQYF
TGTGCCAGCAGGCAGGGGATTATCAGCGATACGCAGTATTTT
>NA|TRBV5-1|NA|TRBJ1-6
CASSSEGILNSPLHF
TGCGCCAGCAGCTCGGAGGGGATCCTTAATTCACCCCTCCACTTT
>NA|TRBV6-2/TRBV6-3|TRBD1|TRBJ1-2
CASSYSAGGSYGYTF
TGTGCCAGCAGTTACTCAGCAGGGGGCAGCTATGGCTACACCTTC
>NA|TRBV12-3/TRBV12-4|NA|TRBJ2-1
CASSPDEQFF
TGTGCCAGCAGCCCCGATGAGCAGTTCTTC
>NA|TRBV15|TRBD2|TRBJ2-3
CATSRDRGGPTDTQYF
TGTGCCACCAGCAGAGACCGCGGGGGGCCCACAGATACGCAGTATTTT
>NA|TRBV14|NA|TRBJ1-6
CASRRVVDSPLHF
TGTGCCAGCAGACGGGTAGTGGATTCACCCCTCCACTTT
>NA|TRBV19|TRBD1|TRBJ2-6
CASSSQGARGANVLTF
TGTGCCAGTAGTTCACAGGGGGCGCGTGGGGCCAACGTCCTGACTTTC
>NA|TRBV19|TRBD1|TRBJ1-4
CASSMGQINEKLFF
TGTGCCAGTAGCATGGGACAGATAAATGAAAAACTGTTTTTT
>NA|TRBV4-1|NA|TRBJ1-2
CASSQLPPPGAGGGSYYGYTF
TGCGCCAGCAGCCAACTCCCCCCCCCAGGCGCAGGAGGTGGTTCTTACTATGGCTACACCTTC
>NA|TRBV28|TRBD2|TRBJ2-1
CAILAGGFSYNEQFF
TGTGCCATCTTAGCGGGGGGATTCTCCTACAATGAGCAGTTCTTC
>NA|TRBV6-5|NA|TRBJ1-1
CASSYSTSGTEAFF
TGTGCCAGCAGTTACTCTACGTCAGGGACAGAAGCTTTCTTT
>NA|TRBV4-1|NA|TRBJ1-5
CASSPGTVISNQPQHF
TGCGCCAGCAGCCCCGGAACAGTCATTAGCAATCAGCCCCAGCATTTT
>few|TRBV5-6|TRBD1|TRBJ1-6
CASSGQGNSPLHF
TGTGCCAGCAGCGGACAGGGGAATTCACCCCTCCACTTT